Listed below are T cell receptor beta chains from one sample, sequenced in a study of blood T cells in healthy people across ages. TCRdb independently ran MiXCR on the 5' RACE reads; one entry per CDR3 protein. The data contain approximately 690,000 distinct CDR3 sequences, approximately 50% of them singletons. Sequencing was done on a sample of blood. The receptor source for this set is a man aged 55 to 70 in good health. The CDR3 runs from the conserved cysteine through the conserved F or W. The D gene is left open where the match is weak.

V gene: TRBV13
D gene: -
J gene: TRBJ1-2
CDR3 protein: CASSTRTNYGYTF
CDR3 DNA: TGTGCCAGCAGCACCCGAACCAACTATGGCTACACCTTC

V gene: TRBV7-2
D gene: TRBD2
J gene: TRBJ2-1
CDR3 protein: CASSSPGLAGVYNEQFF
CDR3 DNA: TGTGCCAGCAGCTCTCCGGGACTAGCGGGGGTTTACAATGAGCAGTTCTTC

V gene: TRBV2
D gene: -
J gene: TRBJ1-5
CDR3 protein: CASNSEPQPQHF
CDR3 DNA: TGTGCCAGCAACAGCGAGCCGCAGCCCCAGCATTTT

V gene: TRBV28
D gene: TRBD1
J gene: TRBJ2-7
CDR3 protein: CASSLSGTGKNILYF
CDR3 DNA: TGTGCCAGCAGTTTGAGTGGGACAGGGAAAAACATTCTGTACTTC

V gene: TRBV10-1
D gene: TRBD1
J gene: TRBJ2-2
CDR3 protein: CVSSEGAANTGELFF
CDR3 DNA: TGCGTCAGCAGTGAGGGGGCAGCGAACACCGGGGAGCTGTTTTTT

V gene: TRBV6-5
D gene: -
J gene: TRBJ2-2
CDR3 protein: CASSYNSWKGANTGELFF
CDR3 DNA: TGTGCCAGCAGTTACAACTCCTGGAAAGGGGCGAACACCGGGGAGCTGTTTTTT

V gene: TRBV20-1
D gene: TRBD1
J gene: TRBJ2-5
CDR3 protein: CSAPPGGPEQETQYF
CDR3 DNA: TGCAGTGCTCCGCCAGGGGGCCCCGAGCAAGAGACCCAGTACTTC

V gene: TRBV4-1
D gene: TRBD2
J gene: TRBJ2-5
CDR3 protein: CASSQDGTIQETQYF
CDR3 DNA: TGCGCCAGCAGCCAAGACGGGACTATTCAAGAGACCCAGTACTTC

V gene: TRBV20-1
D gene: -
J gene: TRBJ1-2
CDR3 protein: CSARGHRNYGYTF
CDR3 DNA: TGCAGTGCTAGGGGACACCGTAACTATGGCTACACCTTC

V gene: TRBV6-6
D gene: -
J gene: TRBJ1-5
CDR3 protein: CASSYDSLSQPQHF
CDR3 DNA: TGTGCCAGCAGTTACGATAGTCTAAGTCAGCCCCAGCATTTT